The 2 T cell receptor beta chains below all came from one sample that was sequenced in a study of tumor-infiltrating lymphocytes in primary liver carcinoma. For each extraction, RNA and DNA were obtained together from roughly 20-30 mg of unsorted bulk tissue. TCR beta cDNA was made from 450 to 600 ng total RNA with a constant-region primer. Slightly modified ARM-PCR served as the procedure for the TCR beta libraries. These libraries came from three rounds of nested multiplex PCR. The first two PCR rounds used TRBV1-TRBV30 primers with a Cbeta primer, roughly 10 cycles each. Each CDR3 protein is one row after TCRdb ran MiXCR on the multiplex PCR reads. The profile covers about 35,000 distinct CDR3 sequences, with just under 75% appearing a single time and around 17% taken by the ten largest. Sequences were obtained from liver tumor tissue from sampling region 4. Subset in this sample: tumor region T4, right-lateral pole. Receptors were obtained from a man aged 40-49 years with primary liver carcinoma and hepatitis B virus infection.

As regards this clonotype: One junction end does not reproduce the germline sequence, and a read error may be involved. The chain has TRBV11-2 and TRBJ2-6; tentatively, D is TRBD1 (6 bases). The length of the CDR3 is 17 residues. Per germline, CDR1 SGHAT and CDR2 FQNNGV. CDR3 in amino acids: CPSSLSGDAFGANFLTF. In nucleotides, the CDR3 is TGTCCCAGCAGCTTGTCAGGGGACGCGTTTGGGGCCAACTTCCTGACCTTC.

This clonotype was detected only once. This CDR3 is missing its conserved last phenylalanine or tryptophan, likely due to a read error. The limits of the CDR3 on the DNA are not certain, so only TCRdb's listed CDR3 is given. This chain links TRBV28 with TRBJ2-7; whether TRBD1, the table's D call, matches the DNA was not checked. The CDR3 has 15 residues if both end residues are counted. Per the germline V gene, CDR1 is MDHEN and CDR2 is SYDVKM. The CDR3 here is CASTKGEGTVHEQCS.